This TCR beta chain was identified in a study of cytomegalovirus exposure and HLA in healthy donors. From germline, CDR1 is MNHEY and CDR2 SVGAGI. The CDR3 spans 14 residues. V shed 2 bases and J shed 4 bases, with 11 bases lying between them. The PCR was carried out with 60 Vbeta primers and 13 Jbeta primers. Profiling relied on immunoSEQ multiplex PCR, and the TCRdb table lists in-frame clones only, not all of them. Of approximately 130,000 clones in the sample, around 73% are singletons; the top ten hold approximately 2.6%. Specimen: PBMCs. The chain has TRBV6-5 and TRBJ1-2, with D perhaps TRBD1 (6 bases). The sequence derives from a human donor in good health. The CDR3 sequence is CASSYGGAGYGYTF. The CDR3 DNA follows: TGTGCCAGCAGTTACGGGGGGGCTGGCTATGGCTACACCTTC.